Below, 20 T cell receptor beta chains from the same sample are listed, as sequenced in a study of tumor-infiltrating lymphocytes in localized non-small cell lung cancer. Repertoires were generated with immunoSEQ multiplex PCR, while TCRdb's copy carries only in-frame clones and drops some. This sample has 15,000 to 20,000 clones, with over 75% found just once. Sequencing was performed on uninvolved lung tissue not adjacent to the tumor. Source of these receptors: a human donor with non-small cell lung cancer.

This sequence joins TRBV28 and TRBJ2-2; TRBD2 is a possible D gene (7 bases). There are 13 residues in the CDR3. Germline V gives CDR1 MDHEN, CDR2 SYDVKM. The CDR3 sequence: CASGEGVTGELFF. As DNA, the CDR3 is TGTGCGTCGGGGGAGGGGGTCACCGGGGAGCTGTTTTTT.

A few counts support this clone. The V and J genes are TRBV5-6 and TRBJ1-1, with a tentative D call TRBD1 (5 bases). The germline V gene encodes CDR1 SGHDT and CDR2 YYEEEE. This CDR3 spans 15 amino acids. With 0 bases removed from V and 0 bases from J, the gap between germline ends came to 9 bases. CDR3 region: CASSLVQAVNTEAFF. The CDR3 DNA follows: TGTGCCAGCAGCTTGGTACAGGCAGTGAACACTGAAGCTTTCTTT. The full variable domain, its missing parts supplied by reference TRBV5-6 and TRBJ1-1, is DAGVTQSPTHLIKTRGQQVTLRCSPKSGHDTVSWYQQALGQGPQFIFQYYEEEERQRGNFPDRFSGHQFPNYSSELNVNALLLGDSALYLCASSLVQAVNTEAFFGQGTRLTVV.

V and J are TRBV5-1 and TRBJ2-7, with 7 bases matching TRBD1. Germline V gene sequence: CDR1 SGHRS, CDR2 YFSETQ. Losses at the gene ends were 3 bases for V and 3 bases for J; bases not matched to a gene: 9. The CDR3 is made up of 15 amino acids. The CDR3 here is CASSWGQSTNYEQYF. The CDR3 DNA reads TGCGCCAGCAGCTGGGGACAGAGTACCAACTACGAGCAGTACTTC.

J is TRBJ1-2 and V is TRBV2, with 10 bases matching TRBD1. From germline, CDR1 is SNHLY and CDR2 FYNNEI. CDR3 length equals 13 residues. V trimming: 7 bases; J trimming: 9 bases; junction bases outside the gene matches: 8. CDR3 nucleotides: TGTGCCAGCACCCTGGGACAGGGGAGCAGCTACACCTTC. Its protein product is CASTLGQGSSYTF.

The gene calls are TRBV25-1 and TRBJ2-1; 9 bases are shared with TRBD1. The CDR3 runs 14 residues. Germline CDR1 and CDR2: MGHDK and SYGVNS. The J segment lost 10 bases and the V segment lost 1 base, leaving 5 bases of the junction unmatched. This CDR3 reads CASSEFATGGEQFF. CDR3 sequence (DNA): TGTGCCAGCAGTGAATTCGCGACAGGGGGGGAGCAGTTCTTC.

The V and J genes are TRBV19 and TRBJ2-1; D call uncertain. The germline V and J ends were trimmed by 7 bases and 4 bases, with 8 bases remaining between them. Per germline, CDR1 LNHDA and CDR2 SQIVND (reference sequence). This CDR3 spans 12 amino acids. As DNA, the CDR3 is TGTGCCAGTACCAAAAATTACAATGAGCAGTTCTTC. Translating it yields CASTKNYNEQFF.

The rearrangement joins TRBV29-1 to TRBJ2-1; maybe TRBD2 (5 bases). Per germline, CDR1 SQVTM and CDR2 ANQGSEA. The CDR3 has 13 residues. V dropped 1 base and J dropped 15 bases, with 19 bases sitting between them. The CDR3 DNA is TGCAGCGTTGAAGTAAGCGGAGCCTCAAAGGGGTTCTTC. Its translation is CSVEVSGASKGFF.

The chain's CDR3 is CASSPLGLMNYGYTF. For the CDR3, the DNA is TGTGCCAGCAGCCCCTTGGGCCTTATGAACTATGGCTACACCTTC. V is TRBV2 and J is TRBJ1-2; D gene unclear. Germline CDR1 and CDR2: SNHLY and FYNNEI. The V end was cut by 6 bases, the J end by 2 bases, with 16 bases between. There are 15 residues in the CDR3.

This chain joins TRBV6-1 and TRBJ2-1; D is unresolved. The germline gives CDR1 MNHNS, CDR2 SASEGT. This CDR3 is 14 amino acids long. The V end lost 3 bases, the J end lost 2 bases, and 8 bases lay between the germline ends. CDR3 bases: TGTGCCAGCAGTGAGCGTGAGACCTACAATGAGCAGTTCTTC. Protein product: CASSERETYNEQFF.

V and J are TRBV14 and TRBJ1-2; D is unclear. CDR1 is SGHDN, CDR2 FVKESK, per germline. The length of the CDR3 is 12 residues. V was clipped by 0 bases and J by 5 bases, with 4 bases between them. The CDR3 coding sequence is TGTGCCAGCAGCCAAGACAGATATGGCTACACCTTC. It translates to CASSQDRYGYTF.

The chain uses TRBV7-3 and TRBJ2-3, with 14 bases that match TRBD2. Germline assignment: CDR1 SGHTA and CDR2 FQGTGA. The CDR3 extends over 16 amino acids. With V trimmed by 4 bases and J by 2 bases, 2 bases remained unmatched. The CDR3: CASSSGLAGVTDTQYF. CDR3 nucleotides: TGTGCCAGCAGCTCGGGACTAGCGGGGGTCACAGATACGCAGTATTTT.

V gene TRBV5-8 combines with J gene TRBJ1-1; D might be TRBD1 (5 bases). CDR3 size: 13 residues. CDR1 and CDR2 from the germline V gene are SGHTS and YDEGEE. Trimming shortened V by 3 bases and J by 6 bases, and 12 bases separated the two germline ends. DNA of the CDR3: TGTGCCAGCAGCTGGGGCTGGGGGGCTGAAGCTTTCTTT. Translation: CASSWGWGAEAFF.

The chain is built from TRBV27 and TRBJ2-3, with 7 nucleotides matching TRBD1. Germline CDR1 MNHEY, CDR2 SMNVEV (reference sequence). V lost 10 bases, J lost 0 bases, and 10 bases stayed unmatched. This CDR3 comprises 15 residues. The CDR3 loop reads CATRQGIISTDTQYF. The CDR3 DNA follows: TGTGCCACCCGACAGGGCATTATTAGCACAGATACGCAGTATTTT.

V is TRBV5-4 and J is TRBJ1-1; 10 bases fit TRBD1. Germline V gives CDR1 SGHNT, CDR2 YYREEE (reference sequence). J was trimmed by 6 bases and V by 4 bases; bases with no gene match: 15. CDR3 size: 17 residues. The CDR3 coding sequence is TGTGCCAGCAGCACCGGGACAGGGGCGGGAACGGCGGCTGAAGCTTTCTTT. Translated: CASSTGTGAGTAAEAFF.

Concerning this clone: One end of the junction fails to match germline, which may point to a read error. V gene TRBV5-8 combines with J gene TRBJ1-4, with 10 bases identical to TRBD1. Germline V gene lookup returns CDR1 SGHTS and CDR2 YDEGEE. This CDR3 spans 15 amino acids. Here the CDR3 DNA reads TGTGCCAGCAGCCCCCCCGGGACAGGGGATACTCTAAACTCGTTT. It specifies CASSPPGTGDTLNSF.

This chain joins TRBV5-1 and TRBJ2-7; D is undetermined. With 4 bases removed from V and 7 bases from J, the gap between germline ends came to 15 bases. CDR3 size: 13 residues. CDR1 SGHRS and CDR2 YFSETQ come from the germline V gene. CDR3 nucleotides: TGCGCCAGCAGCCCGGGCCCCTCGGAAGAGCAGTACTTC. The encoded protein is CASSPGPSEEQYF.

The J gene is TRBJ2-7, the V gene TRBV19; 11 bases are a match to TRBD2. The ends lost 3 bases at V and 6 bases at J; junction bases unmatched: 7. The CDR3 runs to 15 residues. Germline V gene sequence: CDR1 LNHDA, CDR2 SQIVND (reference sequence). The CDR3 is CASSIRASGRSEQYF. The DNA of the CDR3 is TGTGCCAGTAGTATTCGGGCTAGCGGGAGGAGCGAGCAGTACTTC.

The chain couples TRBV5-1 to TRBJ2-1, with TRBD2 as a possible D gene (6 bases). The CDR3 spans 17 residues. Germline CDR1 is SGHRS and CDR2 is YFSETQ. The V gene lost 4 bases and the J gene lost 3 bases, with 20 bases spanning the gap. The DNA of the CDR3 is TGCGCCAGCAGCCAGACTAGGGGTGCGTGGGGCTACAATGAGCAGTTCTTC. Amino acids: CASSQTRGAWGYNEQFF.

The chain couples TRBV25-1 to TRBJ1-5; D gene unclear. Germline lookup yields CDR1 MGHDK and CDR2 SYGVNS. The CDR3 extends over 14 amino acids. Trimming took 4 bases from V and 3 from J, leaving 10 bases between them. CDR3: CASSVWTVNQPQHF. DNA of the CDR3: TGTGCCAGCAGTGTGTGGACGGTCAATCAGCCCCAGCATTTT.

The chain carries TRBV19 and TRBJ1-1, with 7 bases lining up with TRBD1. The CDR3 contains 12 residues. The junction had 7 bases not matched to a gene; V was cut back by 7 bases and J by 8 bases. Germline CDR1 is LNHDA and CDR2 is SQIVND (reference sequence). CDR3 residues: CASNGDSPEAFF. DNA of the CDR3: TGTGCCAGTAATGGGGACAGCCCGGAAGCTTTCTTT.